The clone carrying this TCR beta chain was recorded once. This sample was included in a study of PD-L1 blockade in urothelial cancer. Study context: Atezolizumab (1,200 mg intravenously every 3 weeks) began in the mid-2010s for patients. The researchers analyzed blood 3 weeks (second dose) and 6 weeks after treatment start.

Germline assignment: CDR1 SNHLY and CDR2 FYNNEI. Trimming stripped 1 base from V and 6 bases from J, with 10 bases between. The CDR3 spans 13 residues. The protocol was immunoSEQ multiplex PCR, while the TCRdb copy is restricted to in-frame clones and leaves out a portion. Among approximately 71,000 clones listed, 85% to 90% were seen once. The TCR was taken from a man in his sixties with urothelial cancer. The chain uses TRBV2 and TRBJ2-7; perhaps TRBD2 as D (5 bases). The sequences come from PBMCs, collected around atezolizumab (anti-PD-L1) treatment. CDR3 coding DNA: TGTGCCAGCAGTGAAGGAGGGTTCGGCGAGCAGTACTTC. It codes for CASSEGGFGEQYF.